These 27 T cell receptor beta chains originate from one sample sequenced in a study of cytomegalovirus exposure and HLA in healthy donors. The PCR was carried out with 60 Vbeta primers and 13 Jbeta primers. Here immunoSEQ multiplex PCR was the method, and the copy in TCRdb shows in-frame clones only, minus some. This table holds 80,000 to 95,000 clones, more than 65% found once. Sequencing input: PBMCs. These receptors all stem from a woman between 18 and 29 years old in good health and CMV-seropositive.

This chain's CDR3 is CASSSRQSEAFF. The CDR3 DNA reads TGTGCCAGCAGTTCACGACAGTCTGAAGCTTTCTTT. The chain joins TRBV6-1 to TRBJ1-1, with D perhaps matching TRBD1 (5 bases). V gave up 5 bases and J gave up 6 bases, with 10 bases separating them. The CDR3 loop spans 12 amino acids. The germline V gene encodes CDR1 MNHNS and CDR2 SASEGT.

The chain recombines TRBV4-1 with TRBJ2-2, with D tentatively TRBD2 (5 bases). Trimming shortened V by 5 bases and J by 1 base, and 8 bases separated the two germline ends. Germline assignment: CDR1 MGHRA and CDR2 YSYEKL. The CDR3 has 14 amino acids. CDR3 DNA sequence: TGCGCCAGCAGCGACCGGGGGAACACCGGGGAGCTGTTTTTT. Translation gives CASSDRGNTGELFF.

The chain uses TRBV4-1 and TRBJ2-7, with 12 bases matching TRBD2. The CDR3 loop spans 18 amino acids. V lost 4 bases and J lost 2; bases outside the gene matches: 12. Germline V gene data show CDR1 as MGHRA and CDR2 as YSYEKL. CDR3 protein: CASSPLLTSGGIAYEQYF. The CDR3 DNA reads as TGCGCCAGCAGCCCCCTCCTCACTAGCGGGGGGATTGCCTACGAGCAGTACTTC.

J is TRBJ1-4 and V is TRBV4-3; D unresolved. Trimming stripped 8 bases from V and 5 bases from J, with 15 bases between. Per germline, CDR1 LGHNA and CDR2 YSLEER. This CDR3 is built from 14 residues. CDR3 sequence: CASGLELINEKLFF. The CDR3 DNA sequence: TGCGCCAGCGGTCTGGAGCTCATAAATGAAAAACTGTTTTTT.

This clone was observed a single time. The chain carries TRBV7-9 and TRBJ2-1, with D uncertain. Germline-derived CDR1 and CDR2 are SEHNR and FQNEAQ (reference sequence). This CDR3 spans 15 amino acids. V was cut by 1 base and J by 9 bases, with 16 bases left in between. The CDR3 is CASSLGLIEGGEQFF. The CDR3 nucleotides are TGTGCCAGCAGCTTAGGCCTCATTGAAGGCGGTGAGCAGTTCTTC. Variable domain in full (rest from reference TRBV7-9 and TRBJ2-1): DTGVSQNPRHKITKRGQNVTFRCDPISEHNRLYWYRQTLGQGPEFLTYFQNEAQLEKSRLLSDRFSAERPKGSFSTLEIQRTEQGDSAMYLCASSLGLIEGGEQFFGPGTRLTVL.

CDR3 sequence (DNA): TGTGCCAGCAGTTCTATCGGCGGGGGGATAGAGGACACCGGGGAGCTGTTTTTT. This encodes CASSSIGGGIEDTGELFF. The chain links TRBV27 to TRBJ2-2; 8 nucleotides agree with TRBD2. Trimming at V came to 4 bases and at J to 3 bases, leaving 13 bases not matched to a gene. The CDR3 consists of 18 residues. The germline V gene encodes CDR1 MNHEY and CDR2 SMNVEV (reference sequence).

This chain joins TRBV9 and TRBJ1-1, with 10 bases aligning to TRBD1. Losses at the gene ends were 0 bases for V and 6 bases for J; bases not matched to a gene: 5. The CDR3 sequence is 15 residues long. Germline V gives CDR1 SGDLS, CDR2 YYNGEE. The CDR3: CASSVATGGASEAFF. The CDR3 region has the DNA TGTGCCAGCAGCGTAGCGACAGGGGGCGCGTCTGAAGCTTTCTTT.

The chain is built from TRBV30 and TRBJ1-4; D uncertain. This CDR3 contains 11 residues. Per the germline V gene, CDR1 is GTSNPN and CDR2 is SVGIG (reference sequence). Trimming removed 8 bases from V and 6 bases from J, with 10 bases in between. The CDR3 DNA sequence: TGTGCCCTCTGGGGAGATGAAAAACTGTTTTTT. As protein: CALWGDEKLFF. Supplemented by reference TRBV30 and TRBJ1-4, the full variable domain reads SQTIHQWPATLVQPVGSPLSLECTVEGTSNPNLYWYRQAAGRGLQLLFYSVGIGQISSEVPQNLSASRPQDRQFILSSKKLLLSDSGFYLCALWGDEKLFFGSGTQLSVL.

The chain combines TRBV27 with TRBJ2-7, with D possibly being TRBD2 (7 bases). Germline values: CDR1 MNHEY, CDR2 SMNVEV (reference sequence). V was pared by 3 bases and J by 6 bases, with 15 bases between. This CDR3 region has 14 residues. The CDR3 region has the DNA TGTGCCAGCAGTTTGGCGGGGGCTCTTCCCGAGCAGTACTTC. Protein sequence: CASSLAGALPEQYF.

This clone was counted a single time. CDR3 loop: CASSYSWDRGGEQYF. The CDR3 DNA is TGTGCCAGCAGTTACAGCTGGGACAGGGGGGGCGAGCAGTACTTC. J is TRBJ2-7 and V is TRBV6-5, with 11 bases lining up with TRBD1. Germline assignment: CDR1 MNHEY and CDR2 SVGAGI. This CDR3 spans 15 amino acids. The ends lost 2 bases at V and 6 bases at J; junction bases unmatched: 6.

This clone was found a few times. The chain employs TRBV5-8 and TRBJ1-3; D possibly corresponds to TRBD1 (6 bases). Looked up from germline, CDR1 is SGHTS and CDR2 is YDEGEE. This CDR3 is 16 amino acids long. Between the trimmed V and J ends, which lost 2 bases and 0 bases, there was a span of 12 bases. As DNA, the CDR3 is TGTGCCAGCAGCTTCGACACAGGGAACTCTGGAAACACCATATATTTT. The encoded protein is CASSFDTGNSGNTIYF. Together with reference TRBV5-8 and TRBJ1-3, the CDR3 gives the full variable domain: EAGVTQSPTHLIKTRGQQATLRCSPISGHTSVYWYQQALGLGLQFLLWYDEGEERNRGNFPPRFSGRQFPNYSSELNVNALELEDSALYLCASSFDTGNSGNTIYFGEGSWLTVV.

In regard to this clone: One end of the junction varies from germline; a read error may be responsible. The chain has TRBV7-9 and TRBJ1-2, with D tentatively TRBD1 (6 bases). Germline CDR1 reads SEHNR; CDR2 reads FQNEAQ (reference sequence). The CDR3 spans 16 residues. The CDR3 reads CSSSSGWAGDYYGYTF. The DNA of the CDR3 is TGTTCCAGCAGCTCTGGTTGGGCAGGGGATTACTATGGCTACACCTTC.

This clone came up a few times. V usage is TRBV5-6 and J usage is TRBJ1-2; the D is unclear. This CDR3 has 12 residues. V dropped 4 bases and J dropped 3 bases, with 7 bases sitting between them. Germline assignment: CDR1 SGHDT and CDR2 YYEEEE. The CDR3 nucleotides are TGTGCCAGCAGCCCCCGGGACTATGGCTACACCTTC. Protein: CASSPRDYGYTF.

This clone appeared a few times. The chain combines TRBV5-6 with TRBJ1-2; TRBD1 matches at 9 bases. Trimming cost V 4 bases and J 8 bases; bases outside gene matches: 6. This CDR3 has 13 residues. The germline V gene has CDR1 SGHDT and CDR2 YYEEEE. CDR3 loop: CASSQGQGGGYTF. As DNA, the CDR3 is TGTGCCAGCAGCCAGGGACAGGGAGGCGGCTACACCTTC. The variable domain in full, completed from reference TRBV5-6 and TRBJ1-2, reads DAGVTQSPTHLIKTRGQQVTLRCSPKSGHDTVSWYQQALGQGPQFIFQYYEEEERQRGNFPDRFSGHQFPNYSSELNVNALLLGDSALYLCASSQGQGGGYTFGSGTRLTVV.

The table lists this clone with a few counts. The CDR3 reads CASLDRLLPNEQFF. DNA of the CDR3: TGTGCCAGTCTCGACCGACTTTTACCCAATGAGCAGTTCTTC. The chain uses TRBV7-9 and TRBJ2-1; D gene uncertain. Trimming removed 9 bases at V and 6 bases at J, with 18 bases between. CDR1 and CDR2 (germline): SEHNR, FQNEAQ (reference sequence). The CDR3 length is 14 residues.

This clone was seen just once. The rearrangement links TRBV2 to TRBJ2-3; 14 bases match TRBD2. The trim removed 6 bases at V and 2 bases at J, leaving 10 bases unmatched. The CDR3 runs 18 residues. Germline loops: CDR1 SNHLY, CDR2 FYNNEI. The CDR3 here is CASRWPTSGRGNTDTQYF. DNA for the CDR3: TGTGCCAGCAGGTGGCCGACTAGCGGGAGGGGGAACACAGATACGCAGTATTTT.

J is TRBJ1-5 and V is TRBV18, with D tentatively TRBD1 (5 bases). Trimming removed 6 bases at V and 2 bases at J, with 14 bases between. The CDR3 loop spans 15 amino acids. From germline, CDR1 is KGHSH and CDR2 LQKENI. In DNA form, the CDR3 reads TGTGCCAGCTCGTCCAGGGCAAATGGCAATCAGCCCCAGCATTTT. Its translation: CASSSRANGNQPQHF.

CDR3 region: CASSYSDPGQGETQYF. The CDR3 DNA sequence: TGTGCCAGCAGTTACTCAGACCCGGGACAGGGGGAGACCCAGTACTTC. The chain uses TRBV6-5 and TRBJ2-5, with 10 bases aligning to TRBD1. The CDR3 has 16 residues. The V gene end was trimmed by 0 bases and the J gene end by 5 bases; junction bases not matched to a gene: 6. CDR1 and CDR2 (germline): MNHEY, SVGAGI.

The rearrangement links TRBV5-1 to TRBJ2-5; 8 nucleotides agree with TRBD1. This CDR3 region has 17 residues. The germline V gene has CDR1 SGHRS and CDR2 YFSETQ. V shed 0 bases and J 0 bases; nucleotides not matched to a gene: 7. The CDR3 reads CASSLVIGTGDQETQYF. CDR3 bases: TGCGCCAGCAGCTTGGTAATCGGGACAGGAGACCAAGAGACCCAGTACTTC.

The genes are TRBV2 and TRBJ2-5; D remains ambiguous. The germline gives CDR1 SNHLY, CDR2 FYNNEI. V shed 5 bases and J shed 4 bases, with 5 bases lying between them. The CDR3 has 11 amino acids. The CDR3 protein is CASSYRETQYF. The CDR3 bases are TGTGCCAGCAGTTATCGAGAGACCCAGTACTTC.

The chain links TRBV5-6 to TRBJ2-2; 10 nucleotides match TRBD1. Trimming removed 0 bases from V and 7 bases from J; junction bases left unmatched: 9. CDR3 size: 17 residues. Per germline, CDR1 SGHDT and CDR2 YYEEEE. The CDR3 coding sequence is TGTGCCAGCAGCTTGGGATTTAAGACAGGGGGCGACGGGGAGCTGTTTTTT. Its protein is CASSLGFKTGGDGELFF.

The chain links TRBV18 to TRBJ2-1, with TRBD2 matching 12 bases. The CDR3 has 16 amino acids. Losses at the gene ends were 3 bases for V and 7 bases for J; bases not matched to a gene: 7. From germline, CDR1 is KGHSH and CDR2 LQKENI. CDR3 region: CASSPRLAGARNEQFF. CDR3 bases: TGTGCCAGCTCACCTCGACTAGCGGGGGCCCGGAATGAGCAGTTCTTC.

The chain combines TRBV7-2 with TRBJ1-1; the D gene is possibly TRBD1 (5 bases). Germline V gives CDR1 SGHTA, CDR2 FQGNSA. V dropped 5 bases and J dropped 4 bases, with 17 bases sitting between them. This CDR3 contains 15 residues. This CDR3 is CASSPGQGGSTEAFF. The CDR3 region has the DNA TGTGCCAGCAGCCCAGGACAAGGCGGGAGCACTGAAGCTTTCTTT. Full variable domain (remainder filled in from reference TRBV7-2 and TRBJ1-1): GAGVSQSPSNKVTEKGKDVELRCDPISGHTALYWYRQSLGQGLEFLIYFQGNSAPDKSGLPSDRFSAERTGGSVSTLTIQRTQQEDSAVYLCASSPGQGGSTEAFFGQGTRLTVV.

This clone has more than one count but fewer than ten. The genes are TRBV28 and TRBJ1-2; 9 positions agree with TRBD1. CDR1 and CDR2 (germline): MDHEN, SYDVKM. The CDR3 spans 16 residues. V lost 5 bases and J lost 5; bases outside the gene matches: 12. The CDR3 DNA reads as TGTGCCAGCAGTCCAGCCGGGACAGGGACAGATTATGGCTACACCTTC. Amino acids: CASSPAGTGTDYGYTF.

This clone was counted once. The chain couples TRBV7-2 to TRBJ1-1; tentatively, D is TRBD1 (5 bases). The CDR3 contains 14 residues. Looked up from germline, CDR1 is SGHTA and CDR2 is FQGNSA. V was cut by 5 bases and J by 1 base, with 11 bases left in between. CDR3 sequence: CASSPRRGNTEAFF. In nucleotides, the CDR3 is TGTGCCAGCAGCCCCAGAAGGGGGAACACTGAAGCTTTCTTT.

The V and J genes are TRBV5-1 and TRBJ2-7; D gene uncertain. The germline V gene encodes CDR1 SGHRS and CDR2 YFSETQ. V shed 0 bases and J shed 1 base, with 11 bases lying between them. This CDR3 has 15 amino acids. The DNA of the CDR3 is TGCGCCAGCAGCTTGGCAGGCCCCGTGTCCTACGAGCAGTACTTC. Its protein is CASSLAGPVSYEQYF.

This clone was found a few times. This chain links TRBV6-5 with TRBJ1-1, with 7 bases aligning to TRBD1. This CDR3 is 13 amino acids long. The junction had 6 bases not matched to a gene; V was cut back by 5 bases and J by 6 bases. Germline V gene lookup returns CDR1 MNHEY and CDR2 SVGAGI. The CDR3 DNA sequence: TGTGCCAGCAGTCCCGACAGGGTGCCTGAAGCTTTCTTT. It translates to CASSPDRVPEAFF.